The entry below describes one T cell receptor beta chain. No antigen is known for it. The germline V gene encodes CDR1 SGHTA and CDR2 FQGTGA. There are 16 residues in the CDR3. The V end lost 5 bases, the J end lost 6 bases, and 22 bases lay between the germline ends. This record belongs to a study of cytomegalovirus exposure and HLA in healthy donors. As for the study in general: Around 89 million unique TCRs from HLA-typed donors made up an early data release.

Overall study results and limits: Most TCR sequences showed up rarely, but some public TCRs showed up in many donors.

Donors consisted of healthy bone marrow donors. Primers for the PCR totalled 60 Vbeta and 13 Jbeta. The protocol was immunoSEQ multiplex PCR, while the TCRdb copy is restricted to in-frame clones and leaves out a portion. This sample has around 82,000 clones, with around 76% found just once. This TCR derives from a male donor in good health and CMV-seropositive. What was sequenced was PBMCs. The chain recombines TRBV7-3 with TRBJ1-2, with D possibly being TRBD1 (6 bases). The CDR3, as DNA: TGTGCCAGCAGCGCCCTTCAGGGGTCCCCCTGGGATGGCTACACCTTC. This gives the protein CASSALQGSPWDGYTF.